This is a list of T cell receptor beta chains from one sample in a study of blood T cell repertoires in COVID-19. The method was immunoSEQ multiplex PCR; TCRdb's version includes in-frame clones alone and lacks a portion of them. The repertoire holds 100,000 to 150,000 clones, about 87% seen once, with about 9.3% in the top ten. Sequencing was performed on peripheral blood. Receptor source: a man aged 45-60 years with acute or convalescent COVID-19. CDR3s include the opening cysteine and the closing phenylalanine or tryptophan. Fields, in order: J gene, V gene, D gene, CDR3 DNA, CDR3 protein. D genes are given only for firm matches.

TRBJ1-1	TRBV4-2	.	TGTGCCAGCAGCCAAGTACAGGGCGTACCAGCGGCTTTCTTT	CASSQVQGVPAAFF
TRBJ1-2	TRBV30	.	TGTGCCTGGAGGGTACCAGGGATGGGCTATGGCTACACCTTC	CAWRVPGMGYGYTF
TRBJ1-5	TRBV10-3	.	TGTGCCATCAGTGAGGGGGAGCTACGGGCCCAGCATTTT	CAISEGELRAQHF
TRBJ1-2	TRBV7-9	TRBD1	TGTGCCAGCAGCGTATTAACAGGGGTCTATGGCTACACCTTC	CASSVLTGVYGYTF
TRBJ1-1	TRBV5-1	TRBD1	TGCGCCAGCAGCTTGACCGGGGATGGCAGATCCGGGACAGGGGCTATGAACACTGAAGCTTTCTTT	CASSLTGDGRSGTGAMNTEAFF
TRBJ1-3	TRBV5-1	.	TGCGCCAGCACGGACAGAAGCTCTGGAAACACCATATATTTT	CASTDRSSGNTIYF
TRBJ1-1	TRBV5-1	.	TGCGCCAGCAGCTTGGGTCTGGTGTCGGACACTGAAGCTTTCTTT	CASSLGLVSDTEAFF
TRBJ1-1	TRBV6-5	TRBD1	TGTGCCAGCAGGACAGGGGGCCCTGAAGCTTTCTTT	CASRTGGPEAFF
TRBJ1-6	TRBV28	TRBD1	TGTGCCAGCACCTCTCAAAGGACAGGGCAATCACCCCTCCACTTT	CASTSQRTGQSPLHF
TRBJ1-2	TRBV2	TRBD1	TGTGCCAGCAGCCGACAGGGTGGCTACACCTTC	CASSRQGGYTF